Below are 15 T cell receptor beta chains sequenced from a single sample in a study of shared clonotypes between healthy human individuals. Profiling relied on immunoSEQ multiplex PCR, and the TCRdb table lists in-frame clones only, not all of them. The sample yields roughly 1.5 million clones, approximately 98% seen once. The sequenced sample was naive CD4+ T cells sorted from blood. Subset of the sample: CD45RA+ positively selected. These receptors all stem from a man under 40 in good health.

This chain uses TRBV28 with TRBJ2-7, with TRBD1 as a possible D gene (6 bases). V dropped 4 bases and J dropped 0 bases, with 16 bases sitting between them. This CDR3 has 16 residues. Germline V gene lookup returns CDR1 MDHEN and CDR2 SYDVKM. The CDR3 loop is CASSWGWTDLSYEQYF. CDR3 DNA: TGTGCCAGCAGTTGGGGGTGGACAGACCTCTCCTACGAGCAGTACTTC.

The chain links TRBV6-5 to TRBJ1-2; D unresolved. Germline CDR1 is MNHEY and CDR2 is SVGAGI. The V gene lost 2 bases and the J gene lost 7 bases, with 8 bases spanning the gap. This CDR3 is built from 12 residues. The CDR3 sequence is CASSYPGLGYTF. The DNA for the CDR3 is TGTGCCAGCAGTTACCCCGGACTTGGCTACACCTTC.

The V call is TRBV9, the J call TRBJ1-3; 10 bases match TRBD1. Germline V lookup: CDR1 SGDLS, CDR2 YYNGEE. The trim removed 4 bases at V and 4 bases at J, leaving 8 bases unmatched. The CDR3 sequence is 16 residues long. The CDR3 DNA reads as TGTGCCAGCAGCCTCGAGGGACAGGGGAACGGAAACACCATATATTTT. Its protein is CASSLEGQGNGNTIYF.

The chain uses TRBV19 and TRBJ2-1, with 11 bases matching TRBD2. V lost 5 bases and J lost 4; bases outside the gene matches: 7. The CDR3 length is 16 residues. The germline gives CDR1 LNHDA, CDR2 SQIVND (reference sequence). The CDR3 sequence is CASSPRLAGTYNEQFF. CDR3 DNA: TGTGCCAGTAGTCCGCGACTAGCGGGGACATACAATGAGCAGTTCTTC.

The V call is TRBV10-3, the J call TRBJ2-3; TRBD2 might be the D (7 bases). The CDR3 runs 13 residues. From germline, CDR1 is ENHRY and CDR2 SYGVKD. V was trimmed by 11 bases and J by 1 base, leaving 13 bases between them. The chain's CDR3 is CAGGGFGTDTQYF. The CDR3 nucleotides are TGTGCCGGGGGGGGCTTTGGCACAGATACGCAGTATTTT.

The J gene is TRBJ2-3, the V gene TRBV5-4; TRBD2 agrees at 10 bases. This CDR3 region has 17 residues. The germline gives CDR1 SGHNT, CDR2 YYREEE (reference sequence). V lost 0 bases, J lost 8 bases, and 12 bases stayed unmatched. As DNA, the CDR3 is TGTGCCAGCAGCTTGGCCCCAGCGGGAGGGCCGATTGGTACGCAGTATTTT. Translation gives CASSLAPAGGPIGTQYF.

The chain has TRBV9 and TRBJ1-4; D is perhaps TRBD1 (6 bases). The CDR3 has 15 amino acids. Trimming pared 3 bases from V and 8 bases from J, leaving 17 bases between. Germline CDR1 reads SGDLS; CDR2 reads YYNGEE. CDR3 protein: CASSERGQRGEKLFF. CDR3 in DNA: TGTGCCAGCAGCGAACGGGGGCAGCGGGGAGAAAAACTGTTTTTT.

This rearrangement joins TRBV5-1 to TRBJ1-3; D is possibly TRBD1 (5 bases). Germline V gene data show CDR1 as SGHRS and CDR2 as YFSETQ. V lost 3 bases and J 2 bases, leaving 9 bases between the germline ends. The CDR3 length is 14 residues. The CDR3 coding sequence is TGCGCCAGCAGCTGGGACCGGGCTGGAAACACCATATATTTT. This codes for CASSWDRAGNTIYF.

This clone was counted between two and nine times. The chain links TRBV14 to TRBJ2-3, with D perhaps matching TRBD2 (5 bases). Trimming pared 1 base from V and 3 bases from J, leaving 5 bases between. Germline V gene data show CDR1 as SGHDN and CDR2 as FVKESK. The CDR3 is 13 amino acids. CDR3 in amino acids: CASSQAGTDTQYF. The CDR3 DNA reads as TGTGCCAGCAGCCAAGCGGGAACAGATACGCAGTATTTT.

This rearrangement joins TRBV19 to TRBJ2-7, with D hard to call. V was clipped by 7 bases and J by 0 bases, with 10 bases between them. Germline V gives CDR1 LNHDA, CDR2 SQIVND (reference sequence). The CDR3 is made up of 13 amino acids. DNA for the CDR3: TGTGCCAGTAAGGGCAGGAGCTCCTACGAGCAGTACTTC. Residues: CASKGRSSYEQYF.

The chain is built from TRBV11-2 and TRBJ2-1; maybe TRBD2 (6 bases). CDR1 and CDR2 (germline): SGHAT, FQNNGV. V dropped 5 bases and J dropped 16 bases, with 15 bases sitting between them. The CDR3 is made up of 11 amino acids. The CDR3 DNA follows: TGTGCCAGCAGCATCCGGGACTCGCAATTCTTC. Its translation: CASSIRDSQFF.

The rearrangement links TRBV28 to TRBJ1-1; D not certain. This CDR3 has 11 amino acids. With 7 bases removed from V and 5 bases from J, the gap between germline ends came to 8 bases. Germline CDR1 MDHEN, CDR2 SYDVKM. CDR3 sequence reads: CASTVGTEAFF. CDR3 sequence (DNA): TGTGCCAGCACCGTGGGGACTGAAGCTTTCTTT.

The gene calls are TRBV5-1 and TRBJ2-5, with a possible D match to TRBD1 (5 bases). The CDR3 consists of 13 residues. V was trimmed by 1 base and J by 3 bases, leaving 7 bases between them. The germline CDR1 and CDR2 sequences are SGHRS and YFSETQ. CDR3 residues: CASSLLTEETQYF. DNA for the CDR3: TGCGCCAGCAGCTTGTTGACAGAAGAGACCCAGTACTTC.

The chain links TRBV5-8 to TRBJ2-5; tentatively, D is TRBD2 (5 bases). Trimming stripped 4 bases from V and 2 bases from J, with 12 bases between. CDR1 is SGHTS, CDR2 YDEGEE, per germline. The CDR3 loop spans 14 amino acids. The CDR3 reads CASSRAGVQETQYF. The CDR3 DNA reads TGTGCCAGCAGCCGGGCCGGGGTACAAGAGACCCAGTACTTC.

CDR3 protein: CASSRLAGGPDGELFF. The CDR3 nucleotides are TGTGCCAGCAGTAGACTAGCGGGAGGGCCTGACGGGGAGCTGTTTTTT. The V and J genes are TRBV5-4 and TRBJ2-2; TRBD2 matches 14 bases. Looked up from germline, CDR1 is SGHNT and CDR2 is YYREEE (reference sequence). The trim removed 5 bases at V and 7 bases at J, leaving 7 bases unmatched. The CDR3 sequence is 16 residues long. The full variable domain, its missing parts supplied by reference TRBV5-4 and TRBJ2-2, is ETGVTQSPTHLIKTRGQQVTLRCSSQSGHNTVSWYQQALGQGPQFIFQYYREEENGRGNFPPRFSGLQFPNYSSELNVNALELDDSALYLCASSRLAGGPDGELFFGEGSRLTVL.